One and the same sample provided the 27 T cell receptor beta chains below, sequenced in a study of post-analysis software for immune sequencing data. Their antigens remain unidentified. Sequencing libraries made from TCR beta cDNA carried unique molecular identifiers. TCRdb ran MiXCR on the PCR reads and lists one entry per CDR3 protein. The data hold some 690,000 distinct CDR3 sequences, with about 27% observed a single time. Overall study results and limits: Four or five TRBV segments, TRBV5-6, TRBV5-1 and TRBV20-1 among them, were found more frequent in patients than controls.

Sequences were obtained from blood. The source of these receptors is a girl aged 10-17 years with multiple sclerosis.

This clonotype was seen a few times. The chain recombines TRBV29-1 with TRBJ2-7, with D unresolved. The germline gives CDR1 SQVTM, CDR2 ANQGSEA. The CDR3 is made up of 10 amino acids. The V end was cut by 6 bases, the J end by 7 bases, with 10 bases between. In DNA, the CDR3 is TGCAGCGTGGCCTTGGGGGAGCAGTACTTC. Protein product: CSVALGEQYF.

The V gene is TRBV20-1, the J gene TRBJ2-1; 7 bases agree with TRBD2. V gave up 5 bases and J gave up 7 bases; unmatched junction bases: 11. This CDR3 region has 14 residues. CDR1 and CDR2 from the germline V gene are DFQATT and SNEGSKA (reference sequence). The CDR3 reads CSAGLGGFGNEQFF. As DNA, the CDR3 is TGCAGTGCTGGATTGGGGGGGTTCGGGAATGAGCAGTTCTTC.

The chain employs TRBV7-2 and TRBJ1-4; the match to TRBD1 covers 9 bases. CDR1 is SGHTA, CDR2 FQGNSA, per germline. The CDR3 runs 14 residues. Trimming removed 5 bases from V and 8 bases from J; junction bases left unmatched: 6. CDR3 sequence (DNA): TGTGCCAGCAGCACGACAGGGGGTAAAGAAAAACTGTTTTTT. It is translated as CASSTTGGKEKLFF.

This clonotype has more than one count but fewer than ten. The rearrangement uses TRBV15 and TRBJ1-2; TRBD1 agrees at 9 bases. The CDR3 loop spans 14 amino acids. CDR1 LNHNV and CDR2 YYDKDF come from the germline V gene (reference sequence). Losses at the gene ends were 0 bases for V and 4 bases for J; bases not matched to a gene: 0. CDR3 protein: CATSREGQGYGYTF. The CDR3 nucleotides read TGTGCCACCAGCAGAGAGGGACAGGGCTATGGCTACACCTTC.

At least ten counts were recorded for this clonotype. The J gene is TRBJ2-1, the V gene TRBV4-3; D is perhaps TRBD1 (6 bases). CDR3 length equals 14 residues. Trimming pared 0 bases from V and 4 bases from J, leaving 7 bases between. From germline, CDR1 is LGHNA and CDR2 YSLEER. Here the CDR3 DNA reads TGCGCCAGCAGCCAAGATCAGGGGTACAATGAGCAGTTCTTC. This encodes CASSQDQGYNEQFF.

The chain employs TRBV12-3 or TRBV12-4 and TRBJ2-5, with 9 bases aligning to TRBD2. Germline trimming cut 7 bases from V and 2 bases from J; bases unmatched to any gene: 14. This CDR3 has 17 residues. CDR3 coding DNA: TGTGCCAGCACCTGGTTGGGGATAGCGGGAGTACAAGAGACCCAGTACTTC. This translates into CASTWLGIAGVQETQYF.

This clonotype was recorded a few times. The chain has TRBV28 and TRBJ2-7; D is uncertain. CDR1 MDHEN and CDR2 SYDVKM come from the germline V gene. This CDR3 region has 11 residues. The V end lost 4 bases, the J end lost 9 bases, and 10 bases lay between the germline ends. CDR3 region: CASSSPPRQYF. The CDR3, as DNA: TGTGCCAGCAGTTCCCCCCCCCGGCAGTACTTC.

J is TRBJ2-5 and V is TRBV15; D ambiguous. The V and J ends lost 0 bases and 3 bases respectively, with 5 bases between them. From germline, CDR1 is LNHNV and CDR2 YYDKDF (reference sequence). This CDR3 is built from 13 residues. CDR3 coding DNA: TGTGCCACCAGCAGAGATCATAAAGAGACCCAGTACTTC. As protein: CATSRDHKETQYF.

This clonotype appeared a few times. The gene calls are TRBV7-9 and TRBJ2-7; no definite D call. Germline V gene data show CDR1 as SEHNR and CDR2 as FQNEAQ (reference sequence). The CDR3 length is 12 residues. The ends were cut back, 6 bases at V and 2 bases at J, with 8 bases in the middle. The CDR3, as DNA: TGTGCCAGCAGTAGGAGCACCTACGAGCAGTACTTC. It codes for CASSRSTYEQYF.

This clonotype came up a few times. The chain carries TRBV7-9 and TRBJ2-7, with TRBD2 identical over 8 bases. Germline CDR1 is SEHNR and CDR2 is FQNEAQ (reference sequence). The CDR3 consists of 15 residues. V dropped 5 bases and J dropped 2; count of bases not matched to a gene: 8. The CDR3 region has the DNA TGTGCCAGCAGCCCCAGCGGGAGTCGGACCTACGAGCAGTACTTC. Translation: CASSPSGSRTYEQYF.

This clonotype has just one count. The rearrangement joins TRBV5-1 to TRBJ1-1; no reliable D call. Germline lookup yields CDR1 SGHRS and CDR2 YFSETQ. Trimming cost V 4 bases and J 4 bases, with 20 bases left between them. This CDR3 is 16 amino acids long. The DNA of the CDR3 is TGCGCCAGCAGCCAGTCCGGACTTCCTCGGAGCACTGAAGCTTTCTTT. As protein: CASSQSGLPRSTEAFF.

This clonotype was counted only a few times. The J gene is TRBJ2-1, the V gene TRBV5-1, with 12 bases aligning to TRBD2. The CDR3 totals 15 residues. CDR1 and CDR2 from the germline V gene are SGHRS and YFSETQ. J gave up 8 bases and V 2 bases, and 5 bases lay outside the gene matches. The DNA of the CDR3 is TGCGCCAGCAGCTTACTAGCGGGAGGTGGCCATGAGCAGTTCTTC. Its translation is CASSLLAGGGHEQFF. Full variable domain (missing parts from reference TRBV5-1 and TRBJ2-1): KAGVTQTPRYLIKTRGQQVTLSCSPISGHRSVSWYQQTPGQGLQFLFEYFSETQRNKGNFPGRFSGRQFSNSRSEMNVSTLELGDSALYLCASSLLAGGGHEQFFGPGTRLTVL.

The rearrangement joins TRBV28 to TRBJ2-2; D might be TRBD1 (5 bases). Germline V gives CDR1 MDHEN, CDR2 SYDVKM. This CDR3 has 14 amino acids. The V gene lost 6 bases and the J gene lost 6 bases, with 14 bases spanning the gap. The CDR3 reads CASSPRTHAGELFF. DNA for the CDR3: TGTGCCAGCAGCCCTCGGACACACGCCGGGGAGCTGTTTTTT.

The V and J genes are TRBV20-1 and TRBJ2-1; possible D gene TRBD1, 6 bases. This CDR3 has 14 amino acids. Germline V gene sequence: CDR1 DFQATT, CDR2 SNEGSKA (reference sequence). Trimming took off 5 bases at V and 7 bases at J, with 18 bases between the two ends. CDR3 sequence reads: CSALSDRLGNEQFF. In nucleotides, the CDR3 is TGCAGTGCTCTTTCCGACAGGTTGGGGAATGAGCAGTTCTTC.

This sequence joins TRBV12-3 or TRBV12-4 and TRBJ1-5; 7 nucleotides align to TRBD1. The ends lost 4 bases at V and 2 bases at J; junction bases unmatched: 17. The CDR3 loop spans 19 amino acids. CDR3 in DNA: TGTGCCAGCAGTTCCCAGGGGGGGAGGTTTAAAGTTGGCAATCAGCCCCAGCATTTT. It codes for CASSSQGGRFKVGNQPQHF.

This clonotype occurred a few times. This chain joins TRBV20-1 and TRBJ2-3; D unclear. Deletions cut 3 bases from V and 2 bases from J, with 9 bases between. The CDR3 runs to 13 residues. From germline, CDR1 is DFQATT and CDR2 SNEGSKA (reference sequence). CDR3 coding DNA: TGCAGTGCTAGGTGGGATTCCACAGATACGCAGTATTTT. Translating gives CSARWDSTDTQYF.

The chain joins TRBV7-2 to TRBJ2-1; 8 bases line up with TRBD2. The CDR3 contains 15 residues. V dropped 5 bases and J dropped 9; count of bases not matched to a gene: 12. Germline V CDR1 and CDR2: SGHTA, FQGNSA. CDR3 in DNA: TGTGCCAGCAGCCCAGAATGGTCTGCGGGAGGTGAGCAGTTCTTC. Protein product: CASSPEWSAGGEQFF.

There are many counts of this clonotype. The rearrangement links TRBV27 to TRBJ2-3, with 12 bases identical to TRBD2. CDR3 length equals 15 residues. V was pared by 4 bases and J by 6 bases, with 5 bases of the junction left unmatched. From germline, CDR1 is MNHEY and CDR2 SMNVEV (reference sequence). The CDR3 DNA reads TGTGCCAGCAGTTCCGGACTAGCGGGAAGTGATACGCAGTATTTT. This translates into CASSSGLAGSDTQYF.

The table lists this clonotype with a few counts. The chain joins TRBV7-8 to TRBJ2-3, with a tentative D call TRBD1 (5 bases). The CDR3 spans 14 residues. The germline V and J ends were trimmed by 3 bases and 5 bases, with 12 bases remaining between them. Germline V lookup: CDR1 SGHVS, CDR2 FQNEAQ. The CDR3 region is CASSFLTVQDTQYF. The CDR3 DNA reads as TGTGCCAGCAGCTTTCTGACAGTCCAAGATACGCAGTATTTT.

The CDR3 reads CASSLRTYNSPLHF. CDR3 coding DNA: TGTGCCAGCAGTCTTAGAACCTATAATTCACCCCTCCACTTT. The rearrangement links TRBV27 to TRBJ1-6; D gene uncertain. With 5 bases removed from V and 2 bases from J, the gap between germline ends came to 7 bases. CDR1 is MNHEY, CDR2 SMNVEV, per germline (reference sequence). The CDR3 is 14 amino acids.

The V gene is TRBV20-1, the J gene TRBJ2-1; maybe TRBD2 (6 bases). V gave up 6 bases and J gave up 5 bases, with 20 bases separating them. Germline CDR1 reads DFQATT; CDR2 reads SNEGSKA (reference sequence). The CDR3 totals 15 residues. The CDR3, as DNA: TGCAGTGCCCCGGGACTCATAAAGGAAAACAATGAGCAGTTCTTC. Its protein product is CSAPGLIKENNEQFF.

The chain combines TRBV6-6 with TRBJ1-1; 7 bases map to TRBD1. The CDR3 has 16 amino acids. Germline CDR1 is MNHNY and CDR2 is SVGAGI (reference sequence). V lost 4 bases and J lost 0; bases outside the gene matches: 8. DNA for the CDR3: TGTGCCAGCAGTTGCTGGCCCCAGGGGGTGAACACTGAAGCTTTCTTT. Protein: CASSCWPQGVNTEAFF.

Written as DNA, the CDR3 is TGTGCCAGCAGCTTGAAGTCTCCGGAGACCCAGTACTTC. Translated: CASSLKSPETQYF. This rearrangement joins TRBV7-2 to TRBJ2-5; D is unresolved. The germline CDR1 and CDR2 sequences are SGHTA and FQGNSA. V lost 3 bases, J lost 5 bases, and 10 bases lay in between. This CDR3 spans 13 amino acids.

This clonotype was detected a few times. The J gene is TRBJ1-2, the V gene TRBV7-9; D unresolved. V gave up 2 bases and J gave up 5 bases, with 18 bases separating them. This CDR3 region has 16 residues. Germline V CDR1 and CDR2: SEHNR, FQNEAQ (reference sequence). The CDR3 loop reads CASSLMAWQEVYGYTF. In DNA form, the CDR3 reads TGTGCCAGCAGCTTAATGGCTTGGCAGGAGGTGTATGGCTACACCTTC.

CDR3 sequence: CASSFPAGGGTDTQYF. As DNA, the CDR3 is TGTGCCAGCAGTTTCCCAGCGGGAGGTGGCACAGATACGCAGTATTTT. The gene calls are TRBV28 and TRBJ2-3, with 9 bases identical to TRBD2. Trimming removed 3 bases from V and 1 base from J; junction bases left unmatched: 5. This CDR3 is 16 amino acids long. The germline V gene has CDR1 MDHEN and CDR2 SYDVKM.

Concerning this clonotype: The DNA is omitted, as the CDR3 cannot be located on it reliably, and the CDR3 follows TCRdb's listing. The chain links TRBV20-1 to TRBJ1-2; the table names TRBD1, a call not compared with the DNA. The germline CDR1 and CDR2 sequences are DFQATT and SNEGSKA (reference sequence). The CDR3 is 16 amino acids in total, end residues counted. The chain's CDR3 is CSANFDSSLANYGCTF.

This chain links TRBV5-6 with TRBJ2-5, with TRBD1 matching 8 bases. Losses at the gene ends were 6 bases for V and 11 bases for J; bases not matched to a gene: 18. The CDR3 is 15 residues long. CDR1 is SGHDT, CDR2 YYEEEE, per germline. In nucleotides, the CDR3 is TGTGCCAGCATTGAAAGGACAGGGTTTTACAATGGGCAGTACTTC. It translates to CASIERTGFYNGQYF. The full variable domain, in which reference TRBV5-6 and TRBJ2-5 provide the parts outside the CDR3, is DAGVTQSPTHLIKTRGQQVTLRCSPKSGHDTVSWYQQALGQGPQFIFQYYEEEERQRGNFPDRFSGHQFPNYSSELNVNALLLGDSALYLCASIERTGFYNGQYFGPGTRLLVL.